This T cell receptor (beta chain) was recovered during a study of patients and donors after allogeneic stem cell transplantation. V shed 8 bases and J 4 bases; nucleotides not matched to a gene: 7. The CDR3 has 14 amino acids. TCRdb itself ran the RT-PCR reads through MiXCR, one entry per CDR3 protein. This table has about 160,000 distinct CDR3 sequences, nearly 25% appearing once. Sequencing was performed on blood, either unsorted or a sorted T cell fraction (not recorded which). This TCR derives from a human donor who was either an allogeneic HSCT recipient or a stem cell or donor lymphocyte infusion donor (not recorded which). It is not recorded whose cells these are; they may come from a transplant donor. This chain links TRBV12-3 or TRBV12-4 with TRBJ1-2, with 10 positions matching TRBD1. CDR3 region: CASGDRGLIYGYTF. DNA for the CDR3: TGTGCCAGCGGAGACAGGGGGCTTATCTATGGCTACACCTTC.